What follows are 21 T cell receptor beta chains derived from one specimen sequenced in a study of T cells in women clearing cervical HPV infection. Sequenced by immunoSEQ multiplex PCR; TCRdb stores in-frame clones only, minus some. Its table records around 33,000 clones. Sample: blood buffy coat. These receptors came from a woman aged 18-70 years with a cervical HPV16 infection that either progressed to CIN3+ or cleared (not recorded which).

The sequenced part of the CDR3 DNA is TGCAGCGTTGAGGCTAGCGGAAGCTACGAG. The encoded protein is CSVEASGSYE. The full CDR3 is CSVEASGSYEQYF. The chain has TRBV29-1 and TRBJ2-7, with 7 bases identical to TRBD2. The read stops 3 residues short of the end of the CDR3; the missing end is completed from the germline J gene. The CDR3 runs 13 residues. The V and J ends lost 3 bases and 3 bases, in that order; junction bases with no gene match: 5. The germline gives CDR1 SQVTM, CDR2 ANQGSEA.

The CDR3 is CASSKKQGSYDYTF. The CDR3 bases that were read are TGTGCCAGTAGCAAGAAACAGGGTTCCTACGAC. The chain carries TRBV19 and TRBJ1-2; the D gene is possibly TRBD1 (6 bases). The missing CDR3 end, 3 residues past where the read stops, is filled in from the germline J gene. CDR1 is LNHDA, CDR2 SQIVND, per germline (reference sequence). This CDR3 region has 14 residues.

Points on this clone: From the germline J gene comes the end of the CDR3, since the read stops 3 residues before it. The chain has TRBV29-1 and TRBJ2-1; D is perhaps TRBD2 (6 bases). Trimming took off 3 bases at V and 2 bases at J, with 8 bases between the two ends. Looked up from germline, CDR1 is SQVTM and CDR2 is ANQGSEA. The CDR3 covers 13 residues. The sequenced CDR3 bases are TGCAGCGTTGAGGAGGGCCCCTACAATGAG. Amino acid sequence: CSVEEGPYNE. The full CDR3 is CSVEEGPYNEQFF.

The CDR3 region is CASSPTWQNTGELFF. CDR3 bases read: TGTGCCAGCAGCCCAACGTGGCAGAACACCGGGGAG. The rearrangement uses TRBV11-3 and TRBJ2-2; no definite D call. The CDR3 goes on 3 residues after the read ends, and that part is filled in from the germline J gene. The germline V gene has CDR1 SGHNT and CDR2 YENEEA. V dropped 5 bases and J dropped 1 base, with 11 bases sitting between them. The CDR3 length is 15 residues.

The covered CDR3 bases are TGTGCCAGCAGCCCCATCCTAGCGGGGTTCACAGATACG. This gives the protein CASSPILAGFTDT. The full CDR3 sequence reads CASSPILAGFTDTQYF. The chain links TRBV7-6 to TRBJ2-3; TRBD2 agrees at 9 bases. The read halts 3 residues ahead of the CDR3 end, with the missing end drawn from the germline J gene. Germline CDR1 SGHVS, CDR2 FNYEAQ. V shed 5 bases and J 2 bases; nucleotides not matched to a gene: 8. This CDR3 spans 16 amino acids.

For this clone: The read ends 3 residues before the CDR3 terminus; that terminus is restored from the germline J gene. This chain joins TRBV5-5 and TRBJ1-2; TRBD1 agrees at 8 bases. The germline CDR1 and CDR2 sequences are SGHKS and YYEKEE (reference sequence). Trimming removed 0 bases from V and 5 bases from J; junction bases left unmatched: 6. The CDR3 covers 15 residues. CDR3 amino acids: CASSLEGQGLYGYTF. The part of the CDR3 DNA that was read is TGTGCCAGCAGCTTGGAAGGACAGGGCCTTTATGGC. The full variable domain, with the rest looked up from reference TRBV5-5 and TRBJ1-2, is DAGVTQSPTHLIKTRGQQVTLRCSPISGHKSVSWYQQVLGQGPQFIFQYYEKEERGRGNFPDRFSARQFPNYSSELNVNALLLGDSALYLCASSLEGQGLYGYTFGSGTRLTVV.

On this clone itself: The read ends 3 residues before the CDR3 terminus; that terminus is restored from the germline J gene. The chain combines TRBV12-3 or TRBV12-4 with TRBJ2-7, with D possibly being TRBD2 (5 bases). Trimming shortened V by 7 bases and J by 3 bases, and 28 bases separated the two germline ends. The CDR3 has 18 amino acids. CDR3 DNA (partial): TGTGCCAGCACCGACACTAGACCCAACCAGCTTCCAATCTACGAG. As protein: CASTDTRPNQLPIYE. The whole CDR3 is CASTDTRPNQLPIYEQYF.

CDR3 protein: CASGRDTAYEQYF. The part of the CDR3 DNA that was read is TGTGCCAGCGGCCGGGACACCGCCTACGAG. The chain has TRBV5-8 and TRBJ2-7, with a tentative D call TRBD1 (6 bases). The read stops 3 residues short of the end of the CDR3; the missing end is completed from the germline J gene. Trimming cost V 7 bases and J 2 bases, with 13 bases left between them. CDR3 length: 13 amino acids. Germline V gives CDR1 SGHTS, CDR2 YDEGEE.

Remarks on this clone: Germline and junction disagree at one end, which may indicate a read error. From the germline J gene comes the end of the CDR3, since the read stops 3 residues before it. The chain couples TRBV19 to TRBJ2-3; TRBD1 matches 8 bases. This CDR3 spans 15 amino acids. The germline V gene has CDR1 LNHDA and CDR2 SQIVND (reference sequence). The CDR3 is CASSDWTGNPETQYF. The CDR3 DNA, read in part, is TGTGCCAGTAGTGACTGGACAGGGAATCCAGAGACG. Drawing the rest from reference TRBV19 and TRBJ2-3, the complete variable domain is DGGITQSPKYLFRKEGQNVTLSCEQNLNHDAMYWYRQDPGQGLRLIYYSQIVNDFQKGDIAEGYSVSREKKESFPLTVTSAQKNPTAFYLCASSDWTGNPETQYFGPGTRLTVL.

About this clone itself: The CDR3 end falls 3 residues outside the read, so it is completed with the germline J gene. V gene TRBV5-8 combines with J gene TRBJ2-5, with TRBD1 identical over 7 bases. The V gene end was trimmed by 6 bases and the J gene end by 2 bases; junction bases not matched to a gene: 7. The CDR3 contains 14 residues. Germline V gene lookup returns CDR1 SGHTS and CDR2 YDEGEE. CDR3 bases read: TGTGCCAGCATCCTACCGGGACAGCAAGAGACC. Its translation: CASILPGQQET. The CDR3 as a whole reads CASILPGQQETQYF. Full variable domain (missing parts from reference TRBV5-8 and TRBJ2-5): EAGVTQSPTHLIKTRGQQATLRCSPISGHTSVYWYQQALGLGLQFLLWYDEGEERNRGNFPPRFSGRQFPNYSSELNVNALELEDSALYLCASILPGQQETQYFGPGTRLLVL.

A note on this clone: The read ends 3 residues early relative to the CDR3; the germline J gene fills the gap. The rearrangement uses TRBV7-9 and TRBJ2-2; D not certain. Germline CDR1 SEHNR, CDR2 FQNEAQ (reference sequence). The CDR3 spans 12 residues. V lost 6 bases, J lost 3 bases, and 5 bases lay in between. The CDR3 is CASSRDTGELFF. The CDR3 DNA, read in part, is TGTGCCAGCAGTCGGGACACCGGGGAG.

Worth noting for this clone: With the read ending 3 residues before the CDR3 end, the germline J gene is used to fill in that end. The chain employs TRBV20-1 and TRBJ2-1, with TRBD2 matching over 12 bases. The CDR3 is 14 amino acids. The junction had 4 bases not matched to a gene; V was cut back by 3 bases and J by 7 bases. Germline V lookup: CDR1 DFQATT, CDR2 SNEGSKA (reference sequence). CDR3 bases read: TGCAGTGCTAGTGGACTAGCGGGATCTAATGAG. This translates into CSASGLAGSNE. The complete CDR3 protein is CSASGLAGSNEQFF.

Partial CDR3 DNA: TGTGCCAGCAGCTTAGACAGGGGAAGGGAAAAG. As protein: CASSLDRGREK. The full CDR3 sequence reads CASSLDRGREKLFF. This chain connects TRBV7-8 to TRBJ2-2; 7 nucleotides agree with TRBD1. The CDR3 is cut off 3 residues early in the read; its end comes from the germline J gene. The germline gives CDR1 SGHVS, CDR2 FQNEAQ. The CDR3 sequence is 14 residues long.

The CDR3 protein is CASGGRTGHNSPLHF. CDR3 bases read: TGTGCCAGTGGGGGCAGGACAGGACATAATTCACCC. The rearrangement links TRBV19 to TRBJ1-6; 7 nucleotides align to TRBD1. Coverage ceases 3 residues before the CDR3 finishes, and the germline J gene fills in the end. Germline loops: CDR1 LNHDA, CDR2 SQIVND (reference sequence). CDR3 length: 15 amino acids. V lost 8 bases to trimming and J lost 5 bases; unmatched junction nucleotides: 9.

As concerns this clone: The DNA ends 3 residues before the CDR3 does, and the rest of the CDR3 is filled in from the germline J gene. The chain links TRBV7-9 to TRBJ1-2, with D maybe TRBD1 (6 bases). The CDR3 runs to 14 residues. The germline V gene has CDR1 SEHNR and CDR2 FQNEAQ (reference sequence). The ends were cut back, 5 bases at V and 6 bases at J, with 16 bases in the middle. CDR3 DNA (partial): TGTGCCAGCAGCACCCGGGGGGGCCTGGATGGC. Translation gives CASSTRGGLDG. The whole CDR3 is CASSTRGGLDGYTF.

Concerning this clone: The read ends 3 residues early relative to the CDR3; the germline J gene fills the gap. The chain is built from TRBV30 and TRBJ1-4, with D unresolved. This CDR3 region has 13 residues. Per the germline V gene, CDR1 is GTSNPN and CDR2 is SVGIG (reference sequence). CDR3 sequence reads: CAWSPLSSAPLFF. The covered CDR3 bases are TGTGCCTGGAGTCCCCTGTCCAGCGCACCA. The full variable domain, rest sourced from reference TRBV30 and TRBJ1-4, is SQTIHQWPATLVQPVGSPLSLECTVEGTSNPNLYWYRQAAGRGLQLLFYSVGIGQISSEVPQNLSASRPQDRQFILSSKKLLLSDSGFYLCAWSPLSSAPLFFGSGTQLSVL.

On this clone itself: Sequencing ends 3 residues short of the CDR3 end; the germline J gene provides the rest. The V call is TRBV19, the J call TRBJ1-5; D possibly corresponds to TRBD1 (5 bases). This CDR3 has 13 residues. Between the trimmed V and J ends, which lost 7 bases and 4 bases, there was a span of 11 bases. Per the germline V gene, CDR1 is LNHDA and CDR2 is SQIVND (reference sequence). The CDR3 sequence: CASNQAGNQPQHF. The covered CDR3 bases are TGTGCCAGTAACCAAGCAGGGAATCAGCCC.

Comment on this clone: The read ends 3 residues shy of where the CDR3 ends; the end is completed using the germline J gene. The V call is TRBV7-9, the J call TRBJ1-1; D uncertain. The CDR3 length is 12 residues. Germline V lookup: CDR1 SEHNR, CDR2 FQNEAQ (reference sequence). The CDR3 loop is CASSRTPDFAFF. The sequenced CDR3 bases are TGTGCCAGCAGCCGGACTCCGGATTTC.

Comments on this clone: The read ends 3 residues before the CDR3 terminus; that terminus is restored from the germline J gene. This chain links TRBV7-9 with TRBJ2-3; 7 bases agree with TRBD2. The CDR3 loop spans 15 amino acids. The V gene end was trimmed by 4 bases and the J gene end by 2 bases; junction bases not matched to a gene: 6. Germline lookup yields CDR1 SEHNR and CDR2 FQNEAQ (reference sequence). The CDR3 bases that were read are TGTGCCAGCAGCTCCGTAGCGGGCTACACAGATACG. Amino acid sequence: CASSSVAGYTDT. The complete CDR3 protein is CASSSVAGYTDTQYF.

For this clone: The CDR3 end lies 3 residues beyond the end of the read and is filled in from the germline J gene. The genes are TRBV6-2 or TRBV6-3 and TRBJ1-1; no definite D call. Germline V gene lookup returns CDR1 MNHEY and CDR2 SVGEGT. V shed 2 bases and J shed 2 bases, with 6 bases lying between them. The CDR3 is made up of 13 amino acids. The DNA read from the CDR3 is TGTGCCAGCAGTTACCGGTATAACACTGAA. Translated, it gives CASSYRYNTE. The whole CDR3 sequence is CASSYRYNTEAFF.

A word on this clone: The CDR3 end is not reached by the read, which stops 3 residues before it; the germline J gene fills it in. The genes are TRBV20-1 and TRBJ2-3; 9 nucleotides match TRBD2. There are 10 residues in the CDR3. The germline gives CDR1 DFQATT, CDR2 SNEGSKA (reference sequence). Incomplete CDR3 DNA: TGCAGTGCGGGACTAGCAACG. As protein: CSAGLAT. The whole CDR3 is CSAGLATQYF.